This T cell receptor beta chain appears in the sequencing data of a study of T cells after yellow fever vaccination. This CDR3 is 15 amino acids long. The germline V gene has CDR1 DFQATT and CDR2 SNEGSKA (reference sequence). V trimming: 5 bases; J trimming: 3 bases; junction bases outside the gene matches: 8. TCR cDNA, made by 5'RACE template switching, carried an added universal primer site and UMIs. TCRdb re-analysed the 5' RACE reads in MiXCR, keeping a single row per CDR3 protein. Among about 220,000 distinct CDR3 sequences listed, less than 7.5% were seen once. Study-wide results and limits: Post-booster repertoires contained most primary-vaccination clones again (about 95% CD4, around 88% CD8). Bulk-population clonotypes that are abundant could appear as contaminants in FACS-sorted repertoires.

As to this clonotype: Its matching antigen is unknown.

The sample here was CD4+ T cells sorted from PBMCs, taken on the day of the yellow fever booster vaccination. This clonotype was sampled from a man in his thirties or forties who received the YFV17D yellow fever vaccine. J is TRBJ2-1 and V is TRBV20-1, with TRBD1 matching over 9 bases. The CDR3 DNA sequence: TGCAGTGCTCCGAGGGACAGGGACAACTACAATGAGCAGTTCTTC. Protein sequence: CSAPRDRDNYNEQFF.